This TCR beta chain was captured in a study of a mutant IDH1 vaccine in newly diagnosed glioma. Background on the study: Either 4-6 weeks after radiotherapy alone or alongside temozolomide, vaccination was begun. Most patients had received both radiotherapy and temozolomide, the prior options being radiotherapy, temozolomide, or both.

As to this clone: Antigen specificity is unknown.

There are 15 residues in the CDR3. Trimming took 0 bases from V and 3 from J, leaving 12 bases between them. CDR1 LGHNA and CDR2 YSLEER come from the germline V gene. Only in-frame clones appear in the TCRdb table, and some are missing; sequencing was by immunoSEQ multiplex PCR. The sample includes tens of thousands of clones, 75% to 85% seen only once; the top ten take more than 5%. Described time point: week 47, end of study. The content of each vaccine dose was 300 ug of mutant IDH1 20-mer peptide, and topical imiquimod accompanied it. The chain joins TRBV4-3 to TRBJ2-7; TRBD1 might be the D (5 bases). The specimen comprised PBMCs, sampled from a glioma patient whose treatment included an IDH1 peptide vaccine. The TCR sequence derives from a man aged 40-55 years with glioma. The CDR3 reads CASSQDKGQGYEQYF. For the CDR3, the DNA is TGCGCCAGCAGCCAAGATAAAGGTCAGGGCTACGAGCAGTACTTC.